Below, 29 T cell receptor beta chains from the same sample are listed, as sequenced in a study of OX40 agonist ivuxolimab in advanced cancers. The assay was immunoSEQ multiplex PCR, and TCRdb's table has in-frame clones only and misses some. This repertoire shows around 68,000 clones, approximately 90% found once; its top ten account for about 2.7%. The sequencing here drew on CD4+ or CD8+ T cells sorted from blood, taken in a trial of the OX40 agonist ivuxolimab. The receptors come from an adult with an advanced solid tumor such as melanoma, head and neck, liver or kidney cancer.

CDR3 DNA sequence: TGTGCCAGCAGCTTAGATGCGGTCTCCGGCACAGATACGCAGTATTTT. Translated: CASSLDAVSGTDTQYF. This sequence joins TRBV11-2 and TRBJ2-3; D gene ambiguous. Trimming left V 0 bases short and J 1 base short, with 11 bases between. Germline lookup yields CDR1 SGHAT and CDR2 FQNNGV. The CDR3 covers 16 residues. Combining the CDR3 with reference TRBV11-2 and TRBJ2-3 gives the whole variable domain EAGVAQSPRYKIIEKRQSVAFWCNPISGHATLYWYQQILGQGPKLLIQFQNNGVVDDSQLPKDRFSAERLKGVDSTLKIQPAKLEDSAVYLCASSLDAVSGTDTQYFGPGTRLTVL.

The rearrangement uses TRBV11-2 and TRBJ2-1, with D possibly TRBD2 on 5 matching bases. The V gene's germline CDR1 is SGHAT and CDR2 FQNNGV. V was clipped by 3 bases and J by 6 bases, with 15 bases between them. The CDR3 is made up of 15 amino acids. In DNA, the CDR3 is TGTGCCAGCAGCTTCGGGAAGCCCAATAGCAATGAGCAGTTCTTC. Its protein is CASSFGKPNSNEQFF.

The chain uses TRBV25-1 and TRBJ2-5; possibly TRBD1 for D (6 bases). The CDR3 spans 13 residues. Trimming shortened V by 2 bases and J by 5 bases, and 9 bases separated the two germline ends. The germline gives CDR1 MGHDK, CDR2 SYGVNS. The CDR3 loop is CASSEGGRETQYF. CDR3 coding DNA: TGTGCCAGCAGTGAAGGGGGCCGGGAGACCCAGTACTTC.

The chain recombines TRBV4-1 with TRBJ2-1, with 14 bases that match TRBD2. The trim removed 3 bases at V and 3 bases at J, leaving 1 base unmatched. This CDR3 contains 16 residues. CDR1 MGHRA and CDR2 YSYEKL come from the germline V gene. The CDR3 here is CASSQGTSGSYNEQFF. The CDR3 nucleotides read TGCGCCAGCAGCCAGGGGACTAGCGGGAGCTACAATGAGCAGTTCTTC.

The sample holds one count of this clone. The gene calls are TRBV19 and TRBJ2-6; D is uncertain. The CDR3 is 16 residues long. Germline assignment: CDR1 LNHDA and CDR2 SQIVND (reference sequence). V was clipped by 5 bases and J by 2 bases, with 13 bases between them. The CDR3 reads CASSYRAGAGANVLTF. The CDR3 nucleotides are TGTGCCAGTAGTTACCGGGCCGGCGCTGGGGCCAACGTCCTGACTTTC. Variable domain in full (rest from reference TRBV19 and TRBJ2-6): DGGITQSPKYLFRKEGQNVTLSCEQNLNHDAMYWYRQDPGQGLRLIYYSQIVNDFQKGDIAEGYSVSREKKESFPLTVTSAQKNPTAFYLCASSYRAGAGANVLTFGAGSRLTVL.

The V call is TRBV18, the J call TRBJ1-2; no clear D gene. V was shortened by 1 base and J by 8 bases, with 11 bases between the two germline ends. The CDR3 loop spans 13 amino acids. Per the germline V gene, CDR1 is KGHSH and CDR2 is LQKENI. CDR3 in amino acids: CASSPRTGEGYTF. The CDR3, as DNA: TGTGCCAGCTCACCACGAACTGGTGAAGGCTACACCTTC.

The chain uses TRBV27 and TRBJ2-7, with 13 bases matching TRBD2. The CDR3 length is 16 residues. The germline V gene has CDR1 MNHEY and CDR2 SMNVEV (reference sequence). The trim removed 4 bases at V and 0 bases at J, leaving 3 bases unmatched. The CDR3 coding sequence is TGTGCCAGCAGTTGGGGGACTAGCGGGGCCTCCTACGAGCAGTACTTC. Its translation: CASSWGTSGASYEQYF.

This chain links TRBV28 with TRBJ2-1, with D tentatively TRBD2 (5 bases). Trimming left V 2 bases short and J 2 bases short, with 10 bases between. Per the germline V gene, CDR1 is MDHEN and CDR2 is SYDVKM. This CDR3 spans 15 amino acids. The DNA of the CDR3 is TGTGCCAGCAGTTTAGAGGGAGCCCCCTACAATGAGCAGTTCTTC. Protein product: CASSLEGAPYNEQFF.

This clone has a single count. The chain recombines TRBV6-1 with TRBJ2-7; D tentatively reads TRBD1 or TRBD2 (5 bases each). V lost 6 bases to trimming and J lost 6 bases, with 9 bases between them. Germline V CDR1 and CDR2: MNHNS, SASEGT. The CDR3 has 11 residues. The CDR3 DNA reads TGTGCCAGCAGATCAGGGAGCGAGCAGTACTTC. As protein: CASRSGSEQYF.

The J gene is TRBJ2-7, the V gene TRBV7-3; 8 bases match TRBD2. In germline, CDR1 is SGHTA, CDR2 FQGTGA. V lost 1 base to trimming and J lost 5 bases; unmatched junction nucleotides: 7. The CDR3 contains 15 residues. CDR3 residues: CASSLSGGGSDEQYF. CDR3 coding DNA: TGTGCCAGCAGCTTAAGCGGCGGGGGGTCTGACGAGCAGTACTTC.

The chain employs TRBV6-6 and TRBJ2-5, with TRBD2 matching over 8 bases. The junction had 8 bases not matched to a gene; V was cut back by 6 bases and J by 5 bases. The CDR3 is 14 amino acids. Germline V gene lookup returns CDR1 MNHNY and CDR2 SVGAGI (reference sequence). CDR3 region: CASSDHERGETQYF. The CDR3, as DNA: TGTGCCAGCAGCGACCACGAGCGGGGGGAGACCCAGTACTTC.

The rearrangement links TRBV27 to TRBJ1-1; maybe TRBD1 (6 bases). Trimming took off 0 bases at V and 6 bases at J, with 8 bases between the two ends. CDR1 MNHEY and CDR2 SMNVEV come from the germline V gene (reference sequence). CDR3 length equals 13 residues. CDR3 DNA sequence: TGTGCCAGCAGTTTATCGAGGGGGGCTGAAGCTTTCTTT. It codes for CASSLSRGAEAFF.

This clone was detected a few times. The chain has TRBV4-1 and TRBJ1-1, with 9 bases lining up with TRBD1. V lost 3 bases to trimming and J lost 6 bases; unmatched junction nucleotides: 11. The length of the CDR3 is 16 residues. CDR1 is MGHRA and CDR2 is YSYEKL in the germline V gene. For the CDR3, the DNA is TGCGCCAGCAGCCACCTTTACCGGGACAGGGAGCCTGAAGCTTTCTTT. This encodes CASSHLYRDREPEAFF.

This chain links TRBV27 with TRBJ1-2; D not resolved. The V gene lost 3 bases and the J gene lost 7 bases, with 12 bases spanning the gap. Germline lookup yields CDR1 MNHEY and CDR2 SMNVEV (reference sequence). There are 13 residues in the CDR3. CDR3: CASSFDWKVGYTF. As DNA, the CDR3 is TGTGCCAGCAGTTTCGACTGGAAGGTTGGCTACACCTTC.

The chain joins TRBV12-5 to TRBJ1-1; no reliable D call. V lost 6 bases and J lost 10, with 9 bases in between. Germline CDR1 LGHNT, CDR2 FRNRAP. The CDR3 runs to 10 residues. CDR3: CASGPSPAFF. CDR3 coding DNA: TGTGCTAGTGGCCCCTCCCCAGCTTTCTTT.

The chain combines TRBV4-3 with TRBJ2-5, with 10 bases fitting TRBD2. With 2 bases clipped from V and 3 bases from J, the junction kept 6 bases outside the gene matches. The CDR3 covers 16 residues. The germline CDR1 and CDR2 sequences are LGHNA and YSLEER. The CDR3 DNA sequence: TGCGCCAGCAGCCAATCAATAGCGGGGGGAAAAGAGACCCAGTACTTC. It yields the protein CASSQSIAGGKETQYF.

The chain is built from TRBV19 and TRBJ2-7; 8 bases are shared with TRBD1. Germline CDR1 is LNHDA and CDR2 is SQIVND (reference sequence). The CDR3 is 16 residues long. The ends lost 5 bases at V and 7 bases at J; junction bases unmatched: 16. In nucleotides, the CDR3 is TGTGCCAGTAGTTCCCGACCGGCCAACAGGGGGGAAGAGCAGTACTTC. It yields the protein CASSSRPANRGEEQYF.

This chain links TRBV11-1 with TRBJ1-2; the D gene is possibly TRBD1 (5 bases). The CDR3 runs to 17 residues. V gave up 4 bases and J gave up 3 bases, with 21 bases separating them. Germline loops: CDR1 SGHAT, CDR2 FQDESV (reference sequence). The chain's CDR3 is CASSSGSPLDFYYGYTF. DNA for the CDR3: TGTGCCAGCAGCTCAGGGTCCCCCTTAGATTTTTACTATGGCTACACCTTC. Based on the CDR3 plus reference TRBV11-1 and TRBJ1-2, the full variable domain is EAEVAQSPRYKITEKSQAVAFWCDPISGHATLYWYRQILGQGPELLVQFQDESVVDDSQLPKDRFSAERLKGVDSTLKIQPAELGDSAMYLCASSSGSPLDFYYGYTFGSGTRLTVV.

This CDR3 reads CASSSPGVNSYEQYF. DNA of the CDR3: TGTGCCAGCAGTTCTCCAGGGGTGAACTCCTACGAGCAGTACTTC. This sequence joins TRBV28 and TRBJ2-7; perhaps TRBD1 as D (6 bases). The germline V gene encodes CDR1 MDHEN and CDR2 SYDVKM. The CDR3 covers 15 residues. Deletions cut 4 bases from V and 0 bases from J, with 13 bases between.

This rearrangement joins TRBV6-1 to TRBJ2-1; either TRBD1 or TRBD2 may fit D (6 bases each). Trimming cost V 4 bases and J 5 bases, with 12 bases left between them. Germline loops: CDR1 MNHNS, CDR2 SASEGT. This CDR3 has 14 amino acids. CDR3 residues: CASSVRGANNEQFF. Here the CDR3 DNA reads TGTGCCAGCAGTGTAAGGGGGGCCAACAATGAGCAGTTCTTC.

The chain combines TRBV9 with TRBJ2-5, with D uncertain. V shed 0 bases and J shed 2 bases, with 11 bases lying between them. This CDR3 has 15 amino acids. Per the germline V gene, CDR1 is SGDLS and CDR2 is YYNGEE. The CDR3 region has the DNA TGTGCCAGCAGCGTAGATTTGGGAAAGCAAGAGACCCAGTACTTC. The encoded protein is CASSVDLGKQETQYF. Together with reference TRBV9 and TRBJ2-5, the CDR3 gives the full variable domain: DSGVTQTPKHLITATGQRVTLRCSPRSGDLSVYWYQQSLDQGLQFLIQYYNGEERAKGNILERFSAQQFPDLHSELNLSSLELGDSALYFCASSVDLGKQETQYFGPGTRLLVL.

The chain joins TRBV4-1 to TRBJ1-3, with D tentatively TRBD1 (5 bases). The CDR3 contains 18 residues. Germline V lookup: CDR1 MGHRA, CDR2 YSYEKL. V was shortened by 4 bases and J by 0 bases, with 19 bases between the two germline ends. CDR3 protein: CASSPGRGVFLSGNTIYF. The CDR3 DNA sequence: TGCGCCAGCAGCCCAGGGCGGGGTGTCTTTCTCTCTGGAAACACCATATATTTT.

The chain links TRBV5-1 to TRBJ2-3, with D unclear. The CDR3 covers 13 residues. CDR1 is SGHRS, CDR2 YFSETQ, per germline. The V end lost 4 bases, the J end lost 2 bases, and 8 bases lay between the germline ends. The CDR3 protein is CASSPQNTDTQYF. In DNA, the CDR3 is TGCGCCAGCAGCCCGCAGAACACAGATACGCAGTATTTT.

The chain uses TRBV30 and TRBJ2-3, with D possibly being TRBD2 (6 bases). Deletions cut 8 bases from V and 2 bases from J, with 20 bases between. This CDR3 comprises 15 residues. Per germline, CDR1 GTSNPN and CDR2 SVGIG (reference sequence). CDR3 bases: TGTGCCCTGGGACTCGGGAGCTCATTCACAGATACGCAGTATTTT. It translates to CALGLGSSFTDTQYF.

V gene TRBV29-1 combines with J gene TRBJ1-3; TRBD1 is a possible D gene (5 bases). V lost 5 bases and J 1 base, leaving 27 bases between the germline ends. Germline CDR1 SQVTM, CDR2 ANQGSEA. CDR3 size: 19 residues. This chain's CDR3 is CSVLPYTGSRLGSGNTIYF. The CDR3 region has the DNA TGCAGCGTTCTGCCGTATACAGGCTCCCGCCTCGGGTCTGGAAACACCATATATTTT.

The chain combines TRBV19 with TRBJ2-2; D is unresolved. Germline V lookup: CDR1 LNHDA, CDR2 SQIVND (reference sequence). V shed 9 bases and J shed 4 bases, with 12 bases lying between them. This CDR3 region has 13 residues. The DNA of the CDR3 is TGTGCCAGCGCGGACGGAAGCACCGGGGAGCTGTTTTTT. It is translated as CASADGSTGELFF.

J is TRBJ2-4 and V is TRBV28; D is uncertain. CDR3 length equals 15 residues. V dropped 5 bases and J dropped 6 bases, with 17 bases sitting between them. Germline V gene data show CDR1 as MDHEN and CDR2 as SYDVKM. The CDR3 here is CASSPQDGGRNIQYF. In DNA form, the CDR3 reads TGTGCCAGCAGTCCGCAGGATGGCGGTAGAAACATTCAGTACTTC.

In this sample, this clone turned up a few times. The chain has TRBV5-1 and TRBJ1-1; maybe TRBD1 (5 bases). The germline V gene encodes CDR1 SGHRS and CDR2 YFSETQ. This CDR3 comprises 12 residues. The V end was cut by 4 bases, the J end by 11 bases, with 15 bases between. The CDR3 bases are TGCGCCAGCAGCCCGGCGGGGACCGACGCTTTCTTT. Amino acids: CASSPAGTDAFF.

This CDR3 is CAISEPTWTEAFF. The CDR3 bases are TGTGCCATCAGTGAGCCCACGTGGACTGAAGCTTTCTTT. The chain joins TRBV10-3 to TRBJ1-1, with D uncertain. The CDR3 extends over 13 amino acids. The V gene's germline CDR1 is ENHRY and CDR2 SYGVKD. The V gene lost 2 bases and the J gene lost 5 bases, with 9 bases spanning the gap.